A single sample is the source of the 18 T cell receptor beta chains below, sequenced in a study of blood T cell repertoires in COVID-19. The method was immunoSEQ multiplex PCR; TCRdb's version includes in-frame clones alone and lacks a portion of them. The sample holds tens of thousands of clones, roughly 84% seen once. Sequencing input: peripheral blood. The source is a man aged 50 to 59 with active COVID-19.

The J gene is TRBJ2-4, the V gene TRBV4-2; TRBD1 might be the D (7 bases). The ends were cut back, 4 bases at V and 7 bases at J, with 17 bases in the middle. The CDR3 is 15 amino acids. Germline values: CDR1 LGHNA, CDR2 YNFKEQ. The CDR3 DNA is TGTGCCAGCAGCCTGGGGGCAGGGGGGAGGAACATTCAGTACTTC. It is translated as CASSLGAGGRNIQYF.

This chain connects TRBV2 to TRBJ2-7, with TRBD1 matching 10 bases. V lost 7 bases, J lost 3 bases, and 6 bases stayed unmatched. Per germline, CDR1 SNHLY and CDR2 FYNNEI. CDR3 length: 14 residues. The CDR3 loop reads CASTRTGGSYEQYF. CDR3 DNA: TGTGCCAGCACAAGGACAGGGGGAAGCTACGAGCAGTACTTC.

The chain links TRBV7-9 to TRBJ1-1; TRBD1 might be the D (6 bases). Trimming took off 5 bases at V and 1 base at J, with 14 bases between the two ends. CDR1 is SEHNR and CDR2 is FQNEAQ in the germline V gene (reference sequence). The length of the CDR3 is 15 residues. The CDR3 sequence: CASSTLGGGNTEAFF. CDR3 sequence (DNA): TGTGCCAGCAGCACGCTGGGAGGGGGGAACACTGAAGCTTTCTTT.

The chain joins TRBV27 to TRBJ2-7, with 10 nucleotides matching TRBD2. The CDR3 sequence is 15 residues long. CDR1 MNHEY and CDR2 SMNVEV come from the germline V gene (reference sequence). The J segment lost 2 bases and the V segment lost 5 bases, leaving 6 bases of the junction unmatched. CDR3 nucleotide sequence: TGTGCCAGCAGTCTAATTAGCGGGAGGCCCTACGAGCAGTACTTC. Its protein is CASSLISGRPYEQYF.

The rearrangement joins TRBV5-6 to TRBJ1-5, with 8 bases matching TRBD1. Germline assignment: CDR1 SGHDT and CDR2 YYEEEE. The CDR3 totals 17 residues. V shed 4 bases and J 0 bases; nucleotides not matched to a gene: 9. Here the CDR3 reads CASSRGQGYSSNQPQHF. The CDR3 DNA is TGTGCCAGCAGCCGCGGACAGGGTTACTCTAGCAATCAGCCCCAGCATTTT.

This clone was recorded only once. V usage is TRBV19 and J usage is TRBJ2-7, with D tentatively TRBD2 (5 bases). V lost 1 base, J lost 2 bases, and 12 bases lay in between. The CDR3 consists of 15 residues. Germline CDR1 is LNHDA and CDR2 is SQIVND (reference sequence). CDR3 sequence: CASSIGGRSTYEQYF. The CDR3 nucleotides are TGTGCCAGTAGTATAGGCGGGCGCAGCACCTACGAGCAGTACTTC.

The V gene is TRBV24-1, the J gene TRBJ2-1; TRBD1 is a possible D gene (5 bases). CDR3 length: 13 residues. Trimming removed 1 base at V and 10 bases at J, with 10 bases between. The germline CDR1 and CDR2 sequences are KGHDR and SFDVKD. CDR3: CATSDLWGGEQFF. As DNA, the CDR3 is TGTGCCACCAGTGATTTATGGGGCGGCGAGCAGTTCTTC.

The V call is TRBV19, the J call TRBJ2-5; 11 nucleotides align to TRBD1. Germline assignment: CDR1 LNHDA and CDR2 SQIVND (reference sequence). The length of the CDR3 is 14 residues. The V segment lost 5 bases and the J segment 5 bases; nucleotides outside the gene matches: 4. CDR3 sequence reads: CASSLGQGAETQYF. The DNA of the CDR3 is TGTGCCAGTAGTTTAGGACAGGGGGCTGAGACCCAGTACTTC. Supplemented by reference TRBV19 and TRBJ2-5, the full variable domain reads DGGITQSPKYLFRKEGQNVTLSCEQNLNHDAMYWYRQDPGQGLRLIYYSQIVNDFQKGDIAEGYSVSREKKESFPLTVTSAQKNPTAFYLCASSLGQGAETQYFGPGTRLLVL.

The CDR3 bases are TGCGCCAGCAGCTTGGGTCGTGGGCTCAGTGACACCGGGGAGCTGTTTTTT. Protein sequence: CASSLGRGLSDTGELFF. This chain links TRBV5-1 with TRBJ2-2; D uncertain. The germline CDR1 and CDR2 sequences are SGHRS and YFSETQ. V lost 0 bases and J 3 bases, leaving 15 bases between the germline ends. CDR3 length: 17 amino acids.

V usage is TRBV5-1 and J usage is TRBJ2-7; 8 bases agree with TRBD2. V gave up 1 base and J gave up 6 bases; unmatched junction bases: 6. The CDR3 runs to 14 residues. Per germline, CDR1 SGHRS and CDR2 YFSETQ. CDR3 residues: CASSLIAGTVEQYF. The CDR3 DNA is TGCGCCAGCAGCTTGATAGCGGGAACTGTCGAGCAGTACTTC.

This clone was picked up a small number of times. The chain has TRBV19 and TRBJ2-5, with 10 bases lining up with TRBD1. V was pared by 3 bases and J by 2 bases, with 3 bases of the junction left unmatched. The germline gives CDR1 LNHDA, CDR2 SQIVND (reference sequence). The CDR3 extends over 15 amino acids. The CDR3 DNA reads as TGTGCCAGTAGTATTTTGGGACAGGGGCAAGAGACCCAGTACTTC. Translated: CASSILGQGQETQYF.

The CDR3 sequence is CASSLAVAGASNTGELFF. The CDR3 bases are TGCGCCAGCAGCTTGGCTGTAGCGGGGGCCTCGAACACCGGGGAGCTGTTTTTT. The chain uses TRBV5-1 and TRBJ2-2; TRBD2 aligns across 9 bases. Germline values: CDR1 SGHRS, CDR2 YFSETQ. V gave up 0 bases and J gave up 0 bases; unmatched junction bases: 6. The CDR3 has 18 residues.

The chain joins TRBV7-9 to TRBJ1-6; a weak D match, TRBD1 (6 bases). The V gene lost 4 bases and the J gene lost 14 bases, with 12 bases spanning the gap. CDR1 and CDR2 (germline): SEHNR, FQNEAQ (reference sequence). CDR3 length: 12 amino acids. The CDR3 DNA is TGTGCCAGCAGCTCAACAGGGAGCGCCCTCCACTTT. As protein: CASSSTGSALHF.

This sequence joins TRBV6-2 or TRBV6-3 and TRBJ2-7, with D perhaps matching TRBD2 (6 bases). The germline CDR1 and CDR2 sequences are MNHEY and SVGEGT. V gave up 2 bases and J gave up 6 bases, with 17 bases separating them. CDR3 length equals 15 residues. The CDR3 loop reads CASSYLPLGGSEQYF. DNA for the CDR3: TGTGCCAGCAGTTACCTTCCCTTGGGGGGAAGCGAGCAGTACTTC.

The J gene is TRBJ2-2, the V gene TRBV3-1 (or the pseudogene TRBV3-2), with TRBD2 identical over 10 bases. The CDR3 has 16 amino acids. Germline loops: CDR1 LGHDT, CDR2 YNNKEL (reference sequence). V shed 4 bases and J 2 bases; nucleotides not matched to a gene: 4. CDR3 region: CASSPGLASNTGELFF. CDR3 DNA: TGTGCCAGCAGCCCGGGACTAGCGTCTAACACCGGGGAGCTGTTTTTT.

The chain recombines TRBV7-9 with TRBJ2-1; 9 positions match TRBD2. This CDR3 is 16 amino acids long. V lost 5 bases, J lost 5 bases, and 10 bases stayed unmatched. Germline V gives CDR1 SEHNR, CDR2 FQNEAQ (reference sequence). The CDR3 is CASSPSSGGEDNEQFF. Here the CDR3 DNA reads TGTGCCAGCAGCCCAAGTAGCGGGGGTGAAGACAATGAGCAGTTCTTC.

V gene TRBV5-1 combines with J gene TRBJ1-6; 10 bases are a match to TRBD1. This CDR3 comprises 16 residues. Trimming took 3 bases from V and 8 from J; bases not matched to a gene: 8. Germline assignment: CDR1 SGHRS and CDR2 YFSETQ. CDR3 amino acids: CASSSGFGTGDSPLHF. Written as DNA, the CDR3 is TGCGCCAGCAGCTCCGGTTTCGGGACAGGGGATTCACCCCTCCACTTT.

The chain has TRBV4-2 and TRBJ2-6; TRBD1 agrees at 8 bases. The ends lost 4 bases at V and 0 bases at J; junction bases unmatched: 8. Germline-derived CDR1 and CDR2 are LGHNA and YNFKEQ. The CDR3 runs 18 residues. The CDR3 spells CASSPSTGGTSGANVLTF. The CDR3 DNA reads as TGTGCCAGCAGCCCAAGCACAGGGGGAACCTCTGGGGCCAACGTCCTGACTTTC.